Shown below are 26 T cell receptor beta chains from a single sample sequenced in a study of shared clonotypes between healthy human individuals. Profiled with immunoSEQ multiplex PCR; TCRdb holds only in-frame clones, not every one. Among a few hundred thousand clones listed, around 97% were seen once. The specimen sequenced was naive CD4+ T cells sorted from blood. Subset given: CD45RA+ positively selected. These receptors were taken from a woman aged 25-40 years in good health.

V and J are TRBV2 and TRBJ1-6, with 10 bases matching TRBD1. The CDR3 consists of 13 residues. J was trimmed by 7 bases and V by 8 bases; bases with no gene match: 2. Germline V gene lookup returns CDR1 SNHLY and CDR2 FYNNEI. DNA for the CDR3: TGTGCCAGCCGGGACAGGGGAAATTCACCCCTCCACTTT. It yields the protein CASRDRGNSPLHF.

The chain couples TRBV7-9 to TRBJ2-2; D is unclear. CDR1 is SEHNR, CDR2 FQNEAQ, per germline (reference sequence). The CDR3 is made up of 15 amino acids. V was pared by 2 bases and J by 0 bases, with 7 bases between. The CDR3 loop is CASSLIQTNTGELFF. The CDR3 DNA is TGTGCCAGCAGCTTAATACAAACGAACACCGGGGAGCTGTTTTTT.

The chain couples TRBV7-8 to TRBJ1-1; tentative D call: TRBD1 (5 bases). CDR3 length: 14 residues. The germline gives CDR1 SGHVS, CDR2 FQNEAQ. With 5 bases removed from V and 2 bases from J, the gap between germline ends came to 12 bases. CDR3 region: CASSNRGQNTEAFF. The CDR3, as DNA: TGTGCCAGCAGCAACCGGGGCCAAAACACTGAAGCTTTCTTT.

The chain recombines TRBV7-9 with TRBJ1-1; D ambiguous. Per the germline V gene, CDR1 is SEHNR and CDR2 is FQNEAQ (reference sequence). The CDR3 consists of 16 residues. Trimming shortened V by 2 bases and J by 1 base, and 14 bases separated the two germline ends. CDR3 sequence (DNA): TGTGCCAGCAGCTTATCGGGCGGACTCGCGAACACTGAAGCTTTCTTT. Translated, it gives CASSLSGGLANTEAFF. Drawing the rest from reference TRBV7-9 and TRBJ1-1, the complete variable domain is DTGVSQNPRHKITKRGQNVTFRCDPISEHNRLYWYRQTLGQGPEFLTYFQNEAQLEKSRLLSDRFSAERPKGSFSTLEIQRTEQGDSAMYLCASSLSGGLANTEAFFGQGTRLTVV.

The V call is TRBV18, the J call TRBJ1-2; a weak D match, TRBD1 (5 bases). Trimming shortened V by 3 bases and J by 7 bases, and 15 bases separated the two germline ends. Germline loops: CDR1 KGHSH, CDR2 LQKENI. The CDR3 is 14 amino acids. The CDR3 DNA sequence: TGTGCCAGCTCACCGGGGCGAAGCCTGGGTGGCTACACCTTC. Translated: CASSPGRSLGGYTF.

The chain employs TRBV6-4 and TRBJ2-1; 7 bases are shared with TRBD2. With 3 bases clipped from V and 6 bases from J, the junction kept 8 bases outside the gene matches. Looked up from germline, CDR1 is MRHNA and CDR2 is SNTAGT. The CDR3 loop spans 15 amino acids. This CDR3 is CASSELAGVSNEQFF. The CDR3 region has the DNA TGTGCCAGCAGTGAGCTGGCGGGAGTTTCCAATGAGCAGTTCTTC.

This chain connects TRBV6-1 to TRBJ2-7; D is ambiguous. This CDR3 region has 11 residues. CDR1 and CDR2 (germline): MNHNS, SASEGT. V lost 8 bases and J lost 4, with 9 bases in between. This chain's CDR3 is CASESRYEQYF. The CDR3 nucleotides read TGTGCCAGCGAGTCCAGATACGAGCAGTACTTC.

This clone has just one count. The rearrangement joins TRBV4-1 to TRBJ2-7; the D call may be TRBD1 or TRBD2 (5 bases each). The CDR3 is made up of 17 amino acids. The ends were cut back, 0 bases at V and 1 base at J, with 16 bases in the middle. The V gene's germline CDR1 is MGHRA and CDR2 YSYEKL. The CDR3 DNA reads TGCGCCAGCAGCCAAGATGTCCCGGGACGAGGGTCCTACGAGCAGTACTTC. Its protein product is CASSQDVPGRGSYEQYF.

This chain uses TRBV9 with TRBJ1-4; D unresolved. The V end lost 4 bases, the J end lost 5 bases, and 15 bases lay between the germline ends. The germline V gene encodes CDR1 SGDLS and CDR2 YYNGEE. This CDR3 region has 15 residues. As DNA, the CDR3 is TGTGCCAGCAGCCCCGATCGGGTGACAAATGAAAAACTGTTTTTT. It translates to CASSPDRVTNEKLFF.

The chain uses TRBV10-3 and TRBJ2-1; 11 bases fit TRBD2. The CDR3 spans 13 residues. Trimming took 9 bases from V and 5 from J; bases not matched to a gene: 3. The germline V gene encodes CDR1 ENHRY and CDR2 SYGVKD. The CDR3 coding sequence is TGTGCCATGGCGGGACTAGCGGACAATGAGCAGTTCTTC. Translating gives CAMAGLADNEQFF.

The chain links TRBV5-1 to TRBJ1-2; TRBD1 is a possible D gene (6 bases). Germline CDR1 reads SGHRS; CDR2 reads YFSETQ. The CDR3 consists of 15 residues. V was trimmed by 3 bases and J by 8 bases, leaving 20 bases between them. The CDR3 sequence is CASSSRRAGEYGYTF. CDR3 bases: TGCGCCAGCAGCTCCAGGAGGGCAGGGGAATACGGCTACACCTTC.

The CDR3 DNA reads TGTGCCAGCAGTCTCGGCGGAGCGGGAGTGGAACTGTTTTTT. It encodes CASSLGGAGVELFF. The chain employs TRBV28 and TRBJ1-4; D remains ambiguous. Germline V gene data show CDR1 as MDHEN and CDR2 as SYDVKM. Trimming shortened V by 5 bases and J by 12 bases, and 19 bases separated the two germline ends. This CDR3 spans 14 amino acids.

The V call is TRBV13, the J call TRBJ2-3; 10 bases are a match to TRBD2. The J segment lost 8 bases and the V segment lost 5 bases, leaving 10 bases of the junction unmatched. The CDR3 covers 15 residues. Germline V lookup: CDR1 PRHDT, CDR2 FYEKMQ (reference sequence). The chain's CDR3 is CASSTPSGRVVTQYF. The CDR3 DNA reads as TGTGCCAGCAGCACCCCCAGCGGGAGGGTAGTTACGCAGTATTTT.

This rearrangement joins TRBV28 to TRBJ2-7; TRBD1 aligns across 8 bases. CDR3 size: 15 residues. CDR1 is MDHEN, CDR2 SYDVKM, per germline. J gave up 7 bases and V 5 bases, and 13 bases lay outside the gene matches. In nucleotides, the CDR3 is TGTGCCAGCAGTCTCCGGGACAGGCGAAAATATGAGCAGTACTTC. It codes for CASSLRDRRKYEQYF.

The chain employs TRBV7-2 and TRBJ2-5; 11 bases are a match to TRBD1. Trimming at V came to 5 bases and at J to 2 bases, leaving 4 bases not matched to a gene. CDR1 is SGHTA, CDR2 FQGNSA, per germline. This CDR3 region has 15 residues. The CDR3 loop is CASSNRDRGQETQYF. CDR3 sequence (DNA): TGTGCCAGCAGCAACCGGGACAGGGGGCAAGAGACCCAGTACTTC.

This rearrangement joins TRBV11-2 to TRBJ1-2, with a possible D match to TRBD1 (6 bases). CDR3 length: 17 residues. Trimming stripped 1 base from V and 9 bases from J, with 24 bases between. Germline loops: CDR1 SGHAT, CDR2 FQNNGV. CDR3 DNA: TGTGCCAGCAGCTTAGGAGGGGGTCGATGGGGTACGATGAGCTACACCTTC. It yields the protein CASSLGGGRWGTMSYTF.

For the CDR3, the DNA is TGTGCCAGTACCCACGGGCGGGGGAGCTCTGGGGCCAACGTCCTGACTTTC. Its protein product is CASTHGRGSSGANVLTF. This chain connects TRBV19 to TRBJ2-6, with TRBD2 matching over 7 bases. The trim removed 7 bases at V and 0 bases at J, leaving 9 bases unmatched. The length of the CDR3 is 17 residues. Germline V gene data show CDR1 as LNHDA and CDR2 as SQIVND (reference sequence).

This chain uses TRBV6-5 with TRBJ1-6, with 8 bases aligning to TRBD1. V gave up 6 bases and J gave up 9 bases; unmatched junction bases: 10. In germline, CDR1 is MNHEY, CDR2 SVGAGI. The length of the CDR3 is 15 residues. The CDR3 reads CASRATGTGPSPLHF. In DNA form, the CDR3 reads TGTGCCAGCAGAGCCACCGGGACAGGCCCTTCACCCCTCCACTTT.

The chain carries TRBV21-1 and TRBJ2-5; the table's TRBD2 call for D was not verified on the DNA. TRBV21-1 is an annotated pseudogene. The CDR3 length is 16 residues. CDR3 coding DNA: TGTGCCAGCGGACTGACTAGCGGGAGGCCCCAAGAGACCCAGTACTTC. Residues: CASGLTSGRPQETQYF.

The V gene is TRBV5-6, the J gene TRBJ2-5, with 14 nucleotides matching TRBD2. The tail of the sequence fits TRBJ2-7 better, so the J call may be wrong. Germline V gene lookup returns CDR1 SGHDT and CDR2 YYEEEE. The CDR3 has 16 amino acids. For the CDR3, the DNA is TGTGCCAGCAGCGTGACGGGACTAGCGGGAGTGGACGAGCAGTACTTC. It is translated as CASSVTGLAGVDEQYF.

The table lists this clone with a count of one. The chain links TRBV4-1 to TRBJ1-3; no definite D call. Germline V lookup: CDR1 MGHRA, CDR2 YSYEKL. The CDR3 consists of 15 residues. Trimming shortened V by 0 bases and J by 9 bases, and 15 bases separated the two germline ends. The CDR3: CASSQDPSPPPTIYF. Written as DNA, the CDR3 is TGCGCCAGCAGCCAAGATCCGTCTCCACCCCCCACCATATATTTT.

The chain couples TRBV5-1 to TRBJ2-5; D call uncertain. Looked up from germline, CDR1 is SGHRS and CDR2 is YFSETQ. CDR3 length equals 15 residues. V was trimmed by 1 base and J by 2 bases, leaving 12 bases between them. CDR3 bases: TGCGCCAGCAGCTTGATTCAGAACTCACAAGAGACCCAGTACTTC. It yields the protein CASSLIQNSQETQYF. The variable domain in full, completed from reference TRBV5-1 and TRBJ2-5, reads KAGVTQTPRYLIKTRGQQVTLSCSPISGHRSVSWYQQTPGQGLQFLFEYFSETQRNKGNFPGRFSGRQFSNSRSEMNVSTLELGDSALYLCASSLIQNSQETQYFGPGTRLLVL.

V is TRBV9 and J is TRBJ1-6, with 7 bases lining up with TRBD1. There are 17 residues in the CDR3. CDR1 and CDR2 from the germline V gene are SGDLS and YYNGEE. V trimming: 0 bases; J trimming: 3 bases; junction bases outside the gene matches: 6. The CDR3 DNA is TGTGCCAGCAGCGTAGTACGAGGACAGGTCTATAATTCACCCCTCCACTTT. Amino acids: CASSVVRGQVYNSPLHF.

The rearrangement joins TRBV11-2 to TRBJ2-3; D gene ambiguous. CDR3 length: 13 amino acids. The germline gives CDR1 SGHAT, CDR2 FQNNGV. The V end was cut by 2 bases, the J end by 4 bases, with 7 bases between. The CDR3 bases are TGTGCCAGCAGCTTAAGCTTAGCAGATACGCAGTATTTT. This codes for CASSLSLADTQYF.

The chain links TRBV29-1 to TRBJ1-1, with D possibly TRBD1 on 5 matching bases. The CDR3 sequence is 13 residues long. Germline loops: CDR1 SQVTM, CDR2 ANQGSEA. V was shortened by 5 bases and J by 0 bases, with 10 bases between the two germline ends. The CDR3 reads CSVRQRLNTEAFF. The CDR3 DNA sequence: TGCAGCGTTCGACAGCGATTGAACACTGAAGCTTTCTTT.

CDR3 loop: CASSSPGIYSYEQYF. CDR3 DNA: TGTGCCAGCAGCTCCCCAGGGATCTACTCCTACGAGCAGTACTTC. This chain joins TRBV21-1 and TRBJ2-7; the DNA was not compared with TRBD1, the D call given in the table. TRBV21-1 is a pseudogene segment. This CDR3 has 15 residues.